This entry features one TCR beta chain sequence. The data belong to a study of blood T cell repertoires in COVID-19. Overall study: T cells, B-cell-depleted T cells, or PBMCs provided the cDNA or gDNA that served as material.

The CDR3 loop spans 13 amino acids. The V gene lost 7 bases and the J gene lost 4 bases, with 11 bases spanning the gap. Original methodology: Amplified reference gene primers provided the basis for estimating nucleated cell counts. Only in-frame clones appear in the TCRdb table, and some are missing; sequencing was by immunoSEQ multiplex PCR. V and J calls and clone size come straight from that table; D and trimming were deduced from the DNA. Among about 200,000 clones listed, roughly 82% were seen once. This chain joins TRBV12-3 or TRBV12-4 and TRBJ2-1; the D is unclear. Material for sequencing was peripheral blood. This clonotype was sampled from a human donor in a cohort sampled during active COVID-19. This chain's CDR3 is CASTGQYYNEQFF. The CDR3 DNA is TGTGCCAGCACGGGTCAGTATTACAATGAGCAGTTCTTC.